The 23 T cell receptor beta chains below were found in one sample sequenced in a study of cytomegalovirus exposure and HLA in healthy donors (dated by TCRdb to about 2017). Libraries were built with the immunoSEQ multiplex PCR assay. For the multiplex PCR, a mixture combining 60 forward primers for TCR Vbeta segments and 13 reverse primers for TCR Jbeta segments was used. Drawn from immuneACCESS, this table holds only the in-frame rearrangements with V and J called that TCRdb kept. Clones are partly lost; checked studies trace under half to an unresolved V gene and leave the rest unexplained. Present in this sample are roughly 130,000 clones, about 79% of which were seen just once. About 2.5% of the sample is held by the ten biggest clonotypes. The material sequenced was PBMCs. The receptors originated from a man aged 50-59 years in good health and CMV-seronegative.

The V gene is TRBV14, the J gene TRBJ2-1; possible D gene TRBD1, 5 bases. CDR3 size: 16 residues. CDR1 is SGHDN, CDR2 FVKESK, per germline. V lost 4 bases and J 4 bases, leaving 17 bases between the germline ends. The CDR3 DNA follows: TGTGCCAGCAGCCTAGGGGATTCCTGGCCATACAATGAGCAGTTCTTC. It is translated as CASSLGDSWPYNEQFF.

The rearrangement uses TRBV18 and TRBJ2-7, with D perhaps matching TRBD2 (6 bases). The CDR3 length is 13 residues. Germline V gene data show CDR1 as KGHSH and CDR2 as LQKENI. V was shortened by 7 bases and J by 0 bases, with 10 bases between the two germline ends. For the CDR3, the DNA is TGTGCCAGCTTGGACTACAACTCCTACGAGCAGTACTTC. Its protein is CASLDYNSYEQYF.

The J gene is TRBJ1-4, the V gene TRBV4-1; a weak D match, TRBD1 (6 bases). Germline lookup yields CDR1 MGHRA and CDR2 YSYEKL. The ends were cut back, 3 bases at V and 11 bases at J, with 13 bases in the middle. The CDR3 consists of 13 residues. The CDR3 protein is CASSQGQSQKLFF. The CDR3 DNA is TGCGCCAGCAGCCAGGGACAATCCCAGAAACTGTTTTTT.

This clone was seen once. This chain connects TRBV4-2 to TRBJ1-4; D possibly corresponds to TRBD1 (5 bases). CDR3 length equals 14 residues. Germline assignment: CDR1 LGHNA and CDR2 YNFKEQ. The V gene lost 4 bases and the J gene lost 8 bases, with 14 bases spanning the gap. The CDR3 DNA reads as TGTGCCAGCAGCCCCCGAACAGGAGAAGAAAAACTGTTTTTT. Residues: CASSPRTGEEKLFF.

The gene calls are TRBV7-8 and TRBJ2-7; D not certain. Germline V gives CDR1 SGHVS, CDR2 FQNEAQ. The CDR3 is 13 residues long. The V and J ends lost 1 base and 7 bases respectively, with 11 bases between them. CDR3 DNA sequence: TGTGCCAGCAGCTTAGTAGGCAGAGCGGAGCAGTACTTC. Its protein is CASSLVGRAEQYF.

The chain combines TRBV28 with TRBJ1-1, with 8 bases identical to TRBD1. The junction had 8 bases not matched to a gene; V was cut back by 5 bases and J by 6 bases. Germline V gives CDR1 MDHEN, CDR2 SYDVKM. This CDR3 is 14 amino acids long. The CDR3 bases are TGTGCCAGCAGTAGAACGGACAGGGAGGCTGAAGCTTTCTTT. Residues: CASSRTDREAEAFF. The full variable domain, with the rest looked up from reference TRBV28 and TRBJ1-1, is DVKVTQSSRYLVKRTGEKVFLECVQDMDHENMFWYRQDPGLGLRLIYFSYDVKMKEKGDIPEGYSVSREKKERFSLILESASTNQTSMYLCASSRTDREAEAFFGQGTRLTVV.

The rearrangement uses TRBV7-9 and TRBJ2-2; 10 nucleotides agree with TRBD2. V lost 6 bases and J lost 4; bases outside the gene matches: 8. The CDR3 contains 16 residues. CDR1 is SEHNR and CDR2 is FQNEAQ in the germline V gene (reference sequence). The CDR3, as DNA: TGTGCCAGCAGTTTTGAGCGGGGGGGCTTCACCGGGGAGCTGTTTTTT. Encoded protein: CASSFERGGFTGELFF.

The chain joins TRBV5-1 to TRBJ1-4; no reliable D call. This CDR3 contains 14 residues. V lost 4 bases to trimming and J lost 8 bases, with 15 bases between them. Germline assignment: CDR1 SGHRS and CDR2 YFSETQ. The CDR3 DNA reads TGCGCCAGCAGCCGACGGGGATCGGACGAAAAACTGTTTTTT. Its protein is CASSRRGSDEKLFF.

The chain employs TRBV2 and TRBJ2-3; 8 bases align to TRBD2. J was trimmed by 3 bases and V by 2 bases; bases with no gene match: 13. The CDR3 sequence is 18 residues long. Germline CDR1 is SNHLY and CDR2 is FYNNEI. CDR3 nucleotides: TGTGCCAGCAGTGAAATGGGGAGAATTAGCGGGGCAACAGATACGCAGTATTTT. Translation: CASSEMGRISGATDTQYF.

V and J are TRBV11-2 and TRBJ2-7; possible D gene TRBD1, 6 bases. CDR3 size: 16 residues. From germline, CDR1 is SGHAT and CDR2 FQNNGV. V was pared by 3 bases and J by 2 bases, with 17 bases between. The CDR3 spells CASSLLTGQNAYEQYF. Here the CDR3 DNA reads TGTGCCAGCAGCTTGCTTACTGGACAGAACGCCTACGAGCAGTACTTC.

In regard to this clone: An end of the junction does not agree with germline; a read error may underlie this. The sample carries other DNA sequences with the same CDR3. The CDR3 is CASSQLGGVITEAFF. The CDR3 DNA reads as TGTGCCAGCAGCCAACTTGGAGGGGTTATCACTGAGGCTTTCTTT. J is TRBJ1-1 and V is TRBV7-3, with D perhaps matching TRBD1 (5 bases). CDR3 length: 15 residues. The germline V gene has CDR1 SGHTA and CDR2 FQGTGA.

The rearrangement joins TRBV5-1 to TRBJ2-5; tentatively, D is TRBD2 (6 bases). Trimming stripped 4 bases from V and 9 bases from J, with 19 bases between. The CDR3 is made up of 14 amino acids. CDR1 is SGHRS and CDR2 is YFSETQ in the germline V gene. DNA for the CDR3: TGCGCCAGCAGCCCGGGGGTGGCGGGGACGGCCCAGTACTTC. This gives the protein CASSPGVAGTAQYF. Using reference TRBV5-1 and TRBJ2-5 for the parts outside the CDR3, the full variable domain is KAGVTQTPRYLIKTRGQQVTLSCSPISGHRSVSWYQQTPGQGLQFLFEYFSETQRNKGNFPGRFSGRQFSNSRSEMNVSTLELGDSALYLCASSPGVAGTAQYFGPGTRLLVL.

This chain uses TRBV7-2 with TRBJ1-2, with TRBD1 identical over 9 bases. There are 12 residues in the CDR3. The V segment lost 5 bases and the J segment 9 bases; nucleotides outside the gene matches: 4. Germline CDR1 is SGHTA and CDR2 is FQGNSA. CDR3 sequence (DNA): TGTGCCAGCAGCCCAGGACAGGGGAGCTACACCTTC. This codes for CASSPGQGSYTF.

The chain has TRBV7-9 and TRBJ2-3, with 7 bases fitting TRBD1. Germline V lookup: CDR1 SEHNR, CDR2 FQNEAQ (reference sequence). This CDR3 region has 19 residues. Trimming cost V 5 bases and J 3 bases; bases outside gene matches: 20. The CDR3 spells CASSPRRLAGTVNTDTQYF. CDR3 nucleotide sequence: TGTGCCAGCAGCCCTCGTCGGTTGGCCGGGACAGTGAATACAGATACGCAGTATTTT.

The rearrangement joins TRBV4-1 to TRBJ2-3; the match to TRBD2 covers 7 bases. The V and J ends lost 0 bases and 1 base, in that order; junction bases with no gene match: 1. The CDR3 has 15 amino acids. CDR1 and CDR2 (germline): MGHRA, YSYEKL. In DNA, the CDR3 is TGCGCCAGCAGCCAAGATGCGGGGGGCACAGATACGCAGTATTTT. Amino acid sequence: CASSQDAGGTDTQYF.

This clone was observed once. This chain joins TRBV29-1 and TRBJ2-7; tentatively, D is TRBD2 (6 bases). Germline CDR1 and CDR2: SQVTM and ANQGSEA. CDR3 length: 18 residues. V lost 0 bases, J lost 7 bases, and 28 bases lay in between. CDR3 DNA sequence: TGCAGCGTTGAAGAAAGCGGCCGGGGGACCCGCCTCGTGAGGGAGCAGTACTTC. As protein: CSVEESGRGTRLVREQYF.

Only one count was recorded for this clone. The chain has TRBV5-1 and TRBJ1-1, with TRBD1 matching 12 bases. The J segment lost 1 base and the V segment lost 4 bases, leaving 11 bases of the junction unmatched. Germline V gives CDR1 SGHRS, CDR2 YFSETQ. The CDR3 extends over 18 amino acids. The CDR3 loop is CASSVTGTGGSENTEAFF. As DNA, the CDR3 is TGCGCCAGCAGCGTCACCGGGACAGGGGGCTCCGAGAACACTGAAGCTTTCTTT. The variable domain in full, completed from reference TRBV5-1 and TRBJ1-1, reads KAGVTQTPRYLIKTRGQQVTLSCSPISGHRSVSWYQQTPGQGLQFLFEYFSETQRNKGNFPGRFSGRQFSNSRSEMNVSTLELGDSALYLCASSVTGTGGSENTEAFFGQGTRLTVV.

V gene TRBV7-3 combines with J gene TRBJ2-1; no clear D gene. Germline V gene sequence: CDR1 SGHTA, CDR2 FQGTGA. The CDR3 sequence is 13 residues long. Trimming took 3 bases from V and 4 from J, leaving 7 bases between them. CDR3 nucleotides: TGTGCCAGCAGCTTTTCCGGGTACAATGAGCAGTTCTTC. It translates to CASSFSGYNEQFF. Full variable domain (outside the CDR3, taken from reference TRBV7-3 and TRBJ2-1): GAGVSQTPSNKVTEKGKYVELRCDPISGHTALYWYRQSLGQGPEFLIYFQGTGAADDSGLPNDRFFAVRPEGSVSTLKIQRTERGDSAVYLCASSFSGYNEQFFGPGTRLTVL.

The V gene is TRBV7-8, the J gene TRBJ2-7; D possibly corresponds to TRBD2 (6 bases). CDR1 SGHVS and CDR2 FQNEAQ come from the germline V gene. The CDR3 sequence is 13 residues long. V gave up 1 base and J gave up 6 bases, with 10 bases separating them. The DNA for the CDR3 is TGTGCCAGCAGCTTAGGGGGGGAAAGCGAGCAGTACTTC. This encodes CASSLGGESEQYF.

The chain combines TRBV30 with TRBJ1-5; TRBD1 might be the D (5 bases). The V end was cut by 1 base, the J end by 4 bases, with 8 bases between. The germline gives CDR1 GTSNPN, CDR2 SVGIG (reference sequence). CDR3 length: 13 residues. The CDR3 DNA reads TGTGCCTGGAGTGCAGGGTTTAATCAGCCCCAGCATTTT. Translation gives CAWSAGFNQPQHF.

V usage is TRBV4-3 and J usage is TRBJ2-4; D possibly corresponds to TRBD2 (6 bases). The CDR3 has 15 residues. Trimming removed 4 bases at V and 8 bases at J, with 18 bases between. The germline V gene has CDR1 LGHNA and CDR2 YSLEER. CDR3 sequence reads: CASSPSVLAKDIQYF. The CDR3 nucleotides are TGCGCCAGCAGCCCTAGCGTGCTAGCTAAGGACATTCAGTACTTC.

The genes are TRBV7-9 and TRBJ2-1; D not resolved. CDR3 length: 15 residues. V dropped 5 bases and J dropped 0 bases, with 11 bases sitting between them. Germline assignment: CDR1 SEHNR and CDR2 FQNEAQ (reference sequence). This CDR3 is CASSPPRSSYNEQFF. CDR3 DNA sequence: TGTGCCAGCAGCCCCCCGAGGAGCTCCTACAATGAGCAGTTCTTC.

This chain links TRBV5-8 with TRBJ2-7, with 9 nucleotides matching TRBD2. The length of the CDR3 is 15 residues. Germline CDR1 SGHTS, CDR2 YDEGEE. V was pared by 0 bases and J by 3 bases, with 4 bases of the junction left unmatched. The CDR3 DNA reads as TGTGCCAGCAGCTTGGGCGGGGGGGCCGTCTACGAGCAGTACTTC. Translated: CASSLGGGAVYEQYF.